The 11 T cell receptor beta chains reported below all come from one sample, sequenced in a study of patients and donors after allogeneic stem cell transplantation. TCRdb ran MiXCR on the RT-PCR reads and lists one entry per CDR3 protein. Of about 160,000 distinct CDR3 sequences listed, roughly 24% were seen once; the top ten hold roughly a quarter. The sequenced material came from blood, either unsorted or a sorted T cell fraction (not recorded which). Receptors were obtained from a human donor who was either an allogeneic HSCT recipient or a stem cell or donor lymphocyte infusion donor (not recorded which). It is not recorded whose cells these are; they may come from a transplant donor.

This chain connects TRBV27 to TRBJ2-5, with D hard to call. The CDR3 is 15 residues long. Deletions cut 2 bases from V and 0 bases from J, with 10 bases between. Germline values: CDR1 MNHEY, CDR2 SMNVEV (reference sequence). CDR3 region: CASSLRAGHQETQYF. The CDR3 bases are TGTGCCAGCAGTTTAAGGGCAGGCCACCAAGAGACCCAGTACTTC.

This clonotype was counted only a few times. This rearrangement joins TRBV12-3 or TRBV12-4 to TRBJ1-5; the match to TRBD1 covers 9 bases. This CDR3 is built from 17 residues. The V and J ends lost 6 bases and 0 bases, in that order; junction bases with no gene match: 9. The CDR3 here is CASSQGDRAYSNQPQHF. For the CDR3, the DNA is TGTGCCAGCAGCCAAGGGGACAGGGCGTATAGCAATCAGCCCCAGCATTTT.

This rearrangement joins TRBV29-1 to TRBJ1-1, with a weak D call TRBD1 (5 bases). Per the germline V gene, CDR1 is SQVTM and CDR2 is ANQGSEA. V was clipped by 7 bases and J by 2 bases, with 14 bases between them. This CDR3 comprises 13 residues. CDR3 sequence reads: CSAAGRTNTEAFF. The CDR3 bases are TGCAGCGCCGCCGGACGGACAAACACTGAAGCTTTCTTT.

The chain links TRBV12-3 or TRBV12-4 to TRBJ1-1; 7 bases line up with TRBD1. The CDR3 is made up of 15 amino acids. V dropped 3 bases and J dropped 4; count of bases not matched to a gene: 8. The CDR3 DNA is TGTGCCAGCAGTTTGACAGGGCCTGGGGTCACTGAAGCTTTCTTT. Amino acids: CASSLTGPGVTEAFF.

The sample holds many counts of this clonotype. J is TRBJ1-3 and V is TRBV12-3 or TRBV12-4; 7 bases agree with TRBD1. CDR3 length equals 18 residues. J gave up 0 bases and V 6 bases, and 14 bases lay outside the gene matches. The DNA for the CDR3 is TGTGCCAGCAGCCGCTATGGGGACAGCACCTTCTCTGGAAACACCATATATTTT. Its protein product is CASSRYGDSTFSGNTIYF.

The chain joins TRBV27 to TRBJ2-2; no definite D call. CDR3 length: 14 amino acids. Germline loops: CDR1 MNHEY, CDR2 SMNVEV (reference sequence). Deletions cut 3 bases from V and 5 bases from J, with 10 bases between. The CDR3 DNA sequence: TGTGCCAGCAGTTTGACCAGTCGAACCGGGGAGCTGTTTTTT. This codes for CASSLTSRTGELFF.

This chain links TRBV7-9 with TRBJ2-3; 8 bases are a match to TRBD2. This CDR3 comprises 18 residues. V shed 3 bases, J shed 4 bases, and the junction held 15 bases outside the gene matches. Germline V gene data show CDR1 as SEHNR and CDR2 as FQNEAQ (reference sequence). CDR3 sequence (DNA): TGTGCCAGCAGCTTCCCCAAGTGGGCGGGAGGAGTGCCAGATACGCAGTATTTT. This encodes CASSFPKWAGGVPDTQYF. The full variable domain, in which reference TRBV7-9 and TRBJ2-3 provide the parts outside the CDR3, is DTGVSQNPRHKITKRGQNVTFRCDPISEHNRLYWYRQTLGQGPEFLTYFQNEAQLEKSRLLSDRFSAERPKGSFSTLEIQRTEQGDSAMYLCASSFPKWAGGVPDTQYFGPGTRLTVL.

This clonotype has just a few counts. The gene calls are TRBV4-2 and TRBJ2-7; maybe TRBD2 (5 bases). Trimming stripped 5 bases from V and 0 bases from J, with 11 bases between. Germline loops: CDR1 LGHNA, CDR2 YNFKEQ. CDR3 length: 14 residues. CDR3 DNA: TGTGCCAGCAGCGGTGGACTGTACTCCTACGAGCAGTACTTC. Its translation is CASSGGLYSYEQYF.

The V and J genes are TRBV20-1 and TRBJ1-2, with D unclear. The CDR3 has 14 residues. In germline, CDR1 is DFQATT, CDR2 SNEGSKA (reference sequence). V was pared by 4 bases and J by 4 bases, with 16 bases between. The DNA of the CDR3 is TGCAGTGCTACGACCGACCGGGCCACCTATGGCTACACCTTC. This codes for CSATTDRATYGYTF.

In this sample, this clonotype turned up a few times. This chain links TRBV20-1 with TRBJ2-1; TRBD2 aligns across 10 bases. Germline CDR1 and CDR2: DFQATT and SNEGSKA (reference sequence). The CDR3 is made up of 14 amino acids. V shed 1 base, J shed 10 bases, and the junction held 7 bases outside the gene matches. The CDR3 loop is CSARASGRAMEQFF. DNA of the CDR3: TGCAGTGCTAGAGCCAGCGGGAGGGCCATGGAGCAGTTCTTC.

V and J are TRBV6-6 and TRBJ1-3; D is uncertain. Per the germline V gene, CDR1 is MNHNY and CDR2 is SVGAGI (reference sequence). The CDR3 length is 13 residues. Trimming removed 6 bases from V and 0 bases from J, with 6 bases in between. The CDR3 region is CASRKVSGNTIYF. The CDR3 DNA is TGTGCCAGCAGGAAAGTCTCTGGAAACACCATATATTTT.